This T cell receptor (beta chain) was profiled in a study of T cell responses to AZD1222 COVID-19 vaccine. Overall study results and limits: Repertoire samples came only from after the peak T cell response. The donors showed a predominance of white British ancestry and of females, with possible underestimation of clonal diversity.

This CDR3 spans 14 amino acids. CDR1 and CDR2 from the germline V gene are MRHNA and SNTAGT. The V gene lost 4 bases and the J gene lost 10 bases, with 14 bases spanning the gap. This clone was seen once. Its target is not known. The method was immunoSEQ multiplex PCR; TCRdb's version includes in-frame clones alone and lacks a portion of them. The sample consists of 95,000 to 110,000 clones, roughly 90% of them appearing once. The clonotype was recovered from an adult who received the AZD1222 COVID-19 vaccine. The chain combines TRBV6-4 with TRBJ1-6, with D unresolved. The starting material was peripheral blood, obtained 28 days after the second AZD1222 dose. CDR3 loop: CASSVGYSGSPLHF. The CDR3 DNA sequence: TGTGCCAGCAGTGTCGGTTATTCGGGCTCACCCCTCCACTTT.